The subject of this entry is one T cell receptor (beta chain). The sample is drawn from a study of blood T cell repertoires in COVID-19. Across the whole study: Material from acute and convalescent COVID-19 was sourced from the United States, Italy and Spain.

This study enrolled people aged about 18 to 100 from about 26 US geographic areas. Cohorts were determined from participant-reported clinical history. Looked up from germline, CDR1 is MDHEN and CDR2 is SYDVKM. V gave up 6 bases and J gave up 5 bases; unmatched junction bases: 14. The length of the CDR3 is 16 residues. Per the original data handling: Estimates of nucleated cell counts were drawn from the amplification of reference gene primers. Assay: immunoSEQ multiplex PCR; the TCRdb copy retains only in-frame clones and omits some. That table supplies the V and J calls and clone size; D and trimming were determined from the DNA. The repertoire holds about 300,000 clones, with 85% as singletons.

The origin of this receptor is a woman in her 30s who had been exposed to COVID-19. This chain uses TRBV28 with TRBJ2-7; 9 nucleotides align to TRBD2. The sequenced sample consisted of PBMCs or T cells enriched from blood (not recorded which). The CDR3 DNA reads as TGTGCCAGCAGCTGGGTTAGCGGGAGACAGGAGAACGAGCAGTACTTC. Amino acid sequence: CASSWVSGRQENEQYF.